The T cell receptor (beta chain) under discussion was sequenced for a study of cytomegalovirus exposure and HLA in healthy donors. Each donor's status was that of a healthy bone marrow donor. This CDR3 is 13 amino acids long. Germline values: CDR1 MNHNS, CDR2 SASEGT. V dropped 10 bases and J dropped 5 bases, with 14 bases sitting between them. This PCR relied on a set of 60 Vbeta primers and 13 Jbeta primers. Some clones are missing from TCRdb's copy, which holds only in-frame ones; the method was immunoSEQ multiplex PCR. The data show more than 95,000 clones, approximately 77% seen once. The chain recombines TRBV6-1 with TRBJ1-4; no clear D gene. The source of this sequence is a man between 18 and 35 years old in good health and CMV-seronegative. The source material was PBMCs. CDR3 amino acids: CATGATENEKLFF. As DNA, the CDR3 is TGTGCCACGGGTGCGACCGAGAATGAAAAACTGTTTTTT.